The 18 T cell receptor beta chains listed next were all sequenced from one sample in a study of blood T cell repertoires in COVID-19. Libraries were prepared by immunoSEQ multiplex PCR; TCRdb keeps only in-frame clonotypes and omits some of them. The sample holds 45,000 to 55,000 clones, 83% seen once. The sample taken for sequencing was peripheral blood. The receptors were gathered from a human donor in a cohort sampled during active COVID-19.

In this sample, this clone is medium-sized. The J gene is TRBJ2-7, the V gene TRBV9, with 8 bases aligning to TRBD1. V lost 0 bases to trimming and J lost 6 bases; unmatched junction nucleotides: 5. Germline-derived CDR1 and CDR2 are SGDLS and YYNGEE. This CDR3 is built from 14 residues. The CDR3 loop is CASSVGTGSSEQYF. Here the CDR3 DNA reads TGTGCCAGCAGCGTAGGGACAGGGTCAAGCGAGCAGTACTTC. The variable domain in full, completed from reference TRBV9 and TRBJ2-7, reads DSGVTQTPKHLITATGQRVTLRCSPRSGDLSVYWYQQSLDQGLQFLIQYYNGEERAKGNILERFSAQQFPDLHSELNLSSLELGDSALYFCASSVGTGSSEQYFGPGTRLTVT.

The chain employs TRBV7-2 and TRBJ1-5; TRBD1 matches 10 bases. CDR1 SGHTA and CDR2 FQGNSA come from the germline V gene. The CDR3 length is 14 residues. The V and J ends lost 5 bases and 2 bases, in that order; junction bases with no gene match: 0. The CDR3 region has the DNA TGTGCCAGCAGCGGGACAGGGGGCAATCAGCCCCAGCATTTT. It yields the protein CASSGTGGNQPQHF.

This rearrangement joins TRBV24-1 to TRBJ2-3; 8 nucleotides align to TRBD1. Germline values: CDR1 KGHDR, CDR2 SFDVKD. The CDR3 sequence is 16 residues long. J lost 4 bases, V lost 3 bases, and 8 bases had no gene match. The CDR3 sequence is CATSDPGQGDSDTQYF. CDR3 bases: TGTGCCACCAGTGATCCCGGACAGGGAGATTCAGATACGCAGTATTTT.

The chain recombines TRBV6-6 with TRBJ1-2; TRBD1 might be the D (5 bases). The V gene's germline CDR1 is MNHNY and CDR2 SVGAGI (reference sequence). Trimming pared 2 bases from V and 0 bases from J, leaving 7 bases between. CDR3 length: 14 amino acids. CDR3 in amino acids: CASSYGGSNYGYTF. CDR3 nucleotides: TGTGCCAGCAGTTACGGGGGGTCTAACTATGGCTACACCTTC.

This chain's CDR3 is CASSDRGPNYGYTF. The CDR3, as DNA: TGTGCCAGCAGTGACAGGGGGCCTAACTATGGCTACACCTTC. The chain combines TRBV27 with TRBJ1-2; 10 bases match TRBD1. The CDR3 is made up of 14 amino acids. CDR1 is MNHEY, CDR2 SMNVEV, per germline (reference sequence). V lost 5 bases and J lost 0; bases outside the gene matches: 0.

V is TRBV7-8 and J is TRBJ2-3; 7 nucleotides match TRBD1. The junction had 3 bases not matched to a gene; V was cut back by 4 bases and J by 2 bases. Germline CDR1 reads SGHVS; CDR2 reads FQNEAQ. The CDR3 totals 14 residues. The CDR3, as DNA: TGTGCCAGCAGCTCCGGGACAGCCACAGATACGCAGTATTTT. Its translation: CASSSGTATDTQYF.

The genes are TRBV9 and TRBJ2-1, with 8 bases fitting TRBD2. V lost 3 bases to trimming and J lost 9 bases; unmatched junction nucleotides: 17. Germline V gene lookup returns CDR1 SGDLS and CDR2 YYNGEE. The CDR3 runs 17 residues. CDR3 DNA: TGTGCCAGCAGCGCCTCCCACCCGGGGGGGCCAGGTGGTGAGCAGTTCTTC. This gives the protein CASSASHPGGPGGEQFF.

The chain has TRBV7-8 and TRBJ1-2, with TRBD1 matching 8 bases. The germline V gene has CDR1 SGHVS and CDR2 FQNEAQ. The J segment lost 11 bases and the V segment lost 1 base, leaving 12 bases of the junction unmatched. This CDR3 comprises 15 residues. This CDR3 is CASSLGTPDRAVYTF. The DNA for the CDR3 is TGTGCCAGCAGCTTAGGGACCCCGGACAGGGCAGTATACACCTTC.

This clone was seen just once. The chain links TRBV2 to TRBJ2-1, with 8 bases fitting TRBD2. The germline V gene encodes CDR1 SNHLY and CDR2 FYNNEI. V shed 3 bases and J 9 bases; nucleotides not matched to a gene: 10. This CDR3 is built from 15 residues. The CDR3 sequence: CASSDVAGPRGEQFF. The CDR3 DNA is TGTGCCAGCAGTGACGTAGCGGGGCCACGGGGTGAGCAGTTCTTC.

The J gene is TRBJ1-2, the V gene TRBV4-3; 8 positions agree with TRBD1. Trimming cost V 0 bases and J 8 bases; bases outside gene matches: 11. This CDR3 has 16 amino acids. Germline lookup yields CDR1 LGHNA and CDR2 YSLEER. Here the CDR3 reads CASSQDPGGELEGYTF. The CDR3 region has the DNA TGCGCCAGCAGCCAAGATCCAGGGGGCGAGTTGGAGGGCTACACCTTC.

This clone is medium-sized. V usage is TRBV19 and J usage is TRBJ1-1; D remains ambiguous. Germline assignment: CDR1 LNHDA and CDR2 SQIVND (reference sequence). The CDR3 is 13 residues long. The ends were cut back, 8 bases at V and 0 bases at J, with 10 bases in the middle. For the CDR3, the DNA is TGTGCCAGTGCAATGAGCATGAACACTGAAGCTTTCTTT. Encoded protein: CASAMSMNTEAFF.

The rearrangement links TRBV10-3 to TRBJ1-5; 7 nucleotides align to TRBD1. Germline V CDR1 and CDR2: ENHRY, SYGVKD. CDR3 length: 15 amino acids. Trimming at V came to 0 bases and at J to 1 base, leaving 0 bases not matched to a gene. DNA of the CDR3: TGTGCCATCAGTGAGTCGGGACAGAGCAATCAGCCCCAGCATTTT. It is translated as CAISESGQSNQPQHF.

The chain links TRBV24-1 to TRBJ2-1; D remains ambiguous. Germline values: CDR1 KGHDR, CDR2 SFDVKD. The ends were cut back, 5 bases at V and 7 bases at J, with 5 bases in the middle. The CDR3 loop spans 11 amino acids. The DNA for the CDR3 is TGTGCCACCAGTGGTAATAATGAGCAGTTCTTC. It codes for CATSGNNEQFF.

The gene calls are TRBV7-8 and TRBJ1-2; weak D call: TRBD1 (6 bases). Germline lookup yields CDR1 SGHVS and CDR2 FQNEAQ. V lost 0 bases to trimming and J lost 9 bases, with 14 bases between them. There are 14 residues in the CDR3. The CDR3 bases are TGTGCCAGCAGCTTAGCGGGCATTCAGGGGAGCTACACCTTC. It codes for CASSLAGIQGSYTF.

This clone has only one observation. This chain joins TRBV27 and TRBJ2-3; a weak D match, TRBD1 (6 bases). CDR1 is MNHEY, CDR2 SMNVEV, per germline (reference sequence). The CDR3 runs to 16 residues. Trimming took 6 bases from V and 2 from J, leaving 18 bases between them. This CDR3 reads CASRPRGQTPTDTQYF. CDR3 sequence (DNA): TGTGCCAGCAGGCCTAGAGGACAGACCCCCACAGATACGCAGTATTTT.

V and J are TRBV12-3 or TRBV12-4 and TRBJ1-5; D possibly corresponds to TRBD1 (5 bases). CDR3 length: 12 amino acids. V gave up 4 bases and J gave up 6 bases, with 7 bases separating them. The CDR3, as DNA: TGTGCCAGCAGTTGGGGCGGTCAGCCCCAGCATTTT. Residues: CASSWGGQPQHF.

The CDR3 DNA reads TGTGCCAGCAGCTCGACAGGGGGACGTGGCTACACCTTC. This sequence encodes CASSSTGGRGYTF. The rearrangement uses TRBV7-2 and TRBJ1-2; 9 bases align to TRBD1. The CDR3 runs 13 residues. J gave up 7 bases and V 4 bases, and 4 bases lay outside the gene matches. Germline CDR1 reads SGHTA; CDR2 reads FQGNSA. Using reference TRBV7-2 and TRBJ1-2 for the parts outside the CDR3, the full variable domain is GAGVSQSPSNKVTEKGKDVELRCDPISGHTALYWYRQSLGQGLEFLIYFQGNSAPDKSGLPSDRFSAERTGGSVSTLTIQRTQQEDSAVYLCASSSTGGRGYTFGSGTRLTVV.

The chain joins TRBV11-2 to TRBJ2-7; a weak D match, TRBD2 (5 bases). The CDR3 contains 13 residues. V lost 4 bases to trimming and J lost 5 bases, with 12 bases between them. Germline loops: CDR1 SGHAT, CDR2 FQNNGV. The chain's CDR3 is CASSSGVKDEQYF. CDR3 nucleotides: TGTGCCAGCAGCTCCGGGGTTAAGGACGAGCAGTACTTC.